The sequence of this T cell receptor (beta chain) was determined in a study of OX40 agonist ivuxolimab in advanced cancers. This clone showed up just a few times. Its antigen remains unidentified. Here immunoSEQ multiplex PCR was the method, and the copy in TCRdb shows in-frame clones only, minus some. The sample records about 53,000 clones, about 79% being singletons. CDR1 and CDR2 (germline): LNHDA, SQIVND (reference sequence). Trimming took 6 bases from V and 1 from J, leaving 4 bases between them. This CDR3 is built from 13 residues. Notes on the study in general: The study found among the lowest clonal expansion in partial responders at 0.1-3.0 mg/kg.

The chain is built from TRBV19 and TRBJ2-6; D is uncertain. The input for sequencing was CD4+ or CD8+ T cells sorted from blood, taken in a trial of the OX40 agonist ivuxolimab. The sequence derives from an adult with an advanced solid tumor such as melanoma, head and neck, liver or kidney cancer. CDR3 DNA sequence: TGTGCCAGTAGGAAATCTGGGGCCAACGTCCTGACTTTC. This gives the protein CASRKSGANVLTF.